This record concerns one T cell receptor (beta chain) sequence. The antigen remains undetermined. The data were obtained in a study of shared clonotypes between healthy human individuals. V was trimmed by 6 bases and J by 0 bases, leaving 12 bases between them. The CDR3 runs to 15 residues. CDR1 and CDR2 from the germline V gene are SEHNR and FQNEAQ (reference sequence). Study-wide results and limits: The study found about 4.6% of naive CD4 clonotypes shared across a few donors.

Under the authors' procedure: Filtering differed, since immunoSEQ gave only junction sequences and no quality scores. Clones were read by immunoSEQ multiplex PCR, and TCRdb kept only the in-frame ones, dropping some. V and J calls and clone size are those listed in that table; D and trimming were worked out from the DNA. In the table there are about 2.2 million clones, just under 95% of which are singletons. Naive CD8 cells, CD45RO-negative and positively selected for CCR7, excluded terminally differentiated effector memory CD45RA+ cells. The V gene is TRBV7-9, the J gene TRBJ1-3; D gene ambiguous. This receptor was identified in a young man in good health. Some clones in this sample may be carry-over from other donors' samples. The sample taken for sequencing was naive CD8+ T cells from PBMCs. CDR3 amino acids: CASSFTEHSGNTIYF. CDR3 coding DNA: TGTGCCAGCAGTTTTACAGAACACTCTGGAAACACCATATATTTT.